This T cell receptor beta chain was sequenced for a study of T cell responses to AZD1222 COVID-19 vaccine. Using immunoSEQ multiplex PCR, the repertoire was profiled, and TCRdb retains in-frame clones only, with some absent. The data show around 130,000 clones, with about 88% seen just once and approximately 9.8% held by the top ten. General study findings and limits: Among those given AZD1222, only 6 or 7 were seropositive at baseline. Targeting of unmutated variant regions was reportedly seen in nearly half of spike-specific TCRs.

Turning to this clone: The antigen remains undetermined.

V was pared by 5 bases and J by 1 base, with 7 bases of the junction left unmatched. The CDR3 totals 16 residues. Germline CDR1 reads SEHNR; CDR2 reads FQNEAQ (reference sequence). This sequence was found in an adult who received the AZD1222 COVID-19 vaccine. V is TRBV7-9 and J is TRBJ2-2, with TRBD1 identical over 7 bases. The sample here was peripheral blood, taken 28 days after the second AZD1222 dose. The CDR3 loop is CASSPRTGQNTGELFF. The CDR3 DNA is TGTGCCAGCAGCCCTAGGACAGGCCAGAACACCGGGGAGCTGTTTTTT.